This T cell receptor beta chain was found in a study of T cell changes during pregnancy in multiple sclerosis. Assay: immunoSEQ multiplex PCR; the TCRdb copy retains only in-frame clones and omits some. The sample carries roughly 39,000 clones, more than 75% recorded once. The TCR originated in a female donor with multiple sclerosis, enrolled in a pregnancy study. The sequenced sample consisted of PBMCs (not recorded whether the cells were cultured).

The CDR3 loop reads CASRPGVEETQYF. CDR3 nucleotide sequence: TGTGCCAGCAGGCCAGGGGTGGAGGAGACCCAGTACTTC. V is TRBV2 and J is TRBJ2-5; weak D call: TRBD1 (6 bases). The germline CDR1 and CDR2 sequences are SNHLY and FYNNEI. Trimming took off 6 bases at V and 5 bases at J, with 13 bases between the two ends. The CDR3 has 13 amino acids.